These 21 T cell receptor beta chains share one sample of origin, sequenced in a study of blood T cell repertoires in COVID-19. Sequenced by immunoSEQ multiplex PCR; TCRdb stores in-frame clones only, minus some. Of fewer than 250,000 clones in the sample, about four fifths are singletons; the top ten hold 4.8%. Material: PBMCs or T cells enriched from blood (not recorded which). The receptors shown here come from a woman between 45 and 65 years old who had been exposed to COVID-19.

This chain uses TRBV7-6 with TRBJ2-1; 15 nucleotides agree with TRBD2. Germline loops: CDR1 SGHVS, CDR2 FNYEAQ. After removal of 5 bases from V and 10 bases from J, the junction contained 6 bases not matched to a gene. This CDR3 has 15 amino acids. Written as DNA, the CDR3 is TGTGCCAGCAGCCCGGGACTAGCGGGGGGCCACGAGCAGTTCTTC. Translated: CASSPGLAGGHEQFF.

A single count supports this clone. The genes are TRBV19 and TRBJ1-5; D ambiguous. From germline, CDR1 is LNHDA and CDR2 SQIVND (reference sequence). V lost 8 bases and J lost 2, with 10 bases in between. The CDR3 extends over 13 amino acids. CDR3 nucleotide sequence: TGTGCCAGTGGGGAGGCGGGCAATCAGCCCCAGCATTTT. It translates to CASGEAGNQPQHF.

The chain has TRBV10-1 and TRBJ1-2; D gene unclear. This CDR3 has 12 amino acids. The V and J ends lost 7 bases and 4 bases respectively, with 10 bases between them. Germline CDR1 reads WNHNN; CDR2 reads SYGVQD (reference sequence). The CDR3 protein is CASTPTGYGYTF. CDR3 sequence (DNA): TGCGCCAGCACCCCGACGGGCTATGGCTACACCTTC.

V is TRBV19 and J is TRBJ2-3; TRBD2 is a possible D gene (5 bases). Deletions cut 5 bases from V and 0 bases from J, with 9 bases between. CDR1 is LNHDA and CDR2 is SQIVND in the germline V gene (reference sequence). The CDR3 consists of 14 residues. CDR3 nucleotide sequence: TGTGCCAGTAGTCCCGGACTGAGCACAGATACGCAGTATTTT. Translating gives CASSPGLSTDTQYF.

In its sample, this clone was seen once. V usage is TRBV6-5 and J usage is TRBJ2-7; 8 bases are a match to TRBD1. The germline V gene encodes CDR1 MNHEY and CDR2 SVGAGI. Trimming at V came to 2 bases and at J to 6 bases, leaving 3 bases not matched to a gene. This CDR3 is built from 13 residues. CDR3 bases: TGTGCCAGCAGTTACACTACAGGGGGCGAGCAGTACTTC. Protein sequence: CASSYTTGGEQYF.

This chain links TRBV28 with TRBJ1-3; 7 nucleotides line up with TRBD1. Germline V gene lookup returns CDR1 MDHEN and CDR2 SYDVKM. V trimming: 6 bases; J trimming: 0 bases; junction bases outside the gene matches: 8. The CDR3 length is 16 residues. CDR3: CASSTQGVPSGNTIYF. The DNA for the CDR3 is TGTGCCAGCAGCACTCAGGGGGTGCCCTCTGGAAACACCATATATTTT. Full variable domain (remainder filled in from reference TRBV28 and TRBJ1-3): DVKVTQSSRYLVKRTGEKVFLECVQDMDHENMFWYRQDPGLGLRLIYFSYDVKMKEKGDIPEGYSVSREKKERFSLILESASTNQTSMYLCASSTQGVPSGNTIYFGEGSWLTVV.

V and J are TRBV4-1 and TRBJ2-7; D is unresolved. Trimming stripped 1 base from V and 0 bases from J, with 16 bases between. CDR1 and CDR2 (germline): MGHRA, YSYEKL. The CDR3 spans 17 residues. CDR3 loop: CASSQADMGFSSYEQYF. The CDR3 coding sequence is TGCGCCAGCAGCCAAGCCGACATGGGTTTTAGCTCCTACGAGCAGTACTTC.

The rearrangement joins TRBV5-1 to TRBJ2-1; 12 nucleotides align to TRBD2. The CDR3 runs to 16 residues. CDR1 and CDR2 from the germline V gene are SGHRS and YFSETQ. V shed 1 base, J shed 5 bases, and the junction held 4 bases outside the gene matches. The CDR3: CASSLTSGGTHNEQFF. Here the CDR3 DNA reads TGCGCCAGCAGCTTGACTAGCGGGGGGACTCACAATGAGCAGTTCTTC.

Written as DNA, the CDR3 is TGTGCCATCAGTGAGCCGGGACTCTCTGGGGCCAACGTCCTGACTTTC. Its protein is CAISEPGLSGANVLTF. The chain recombines TRBV10-3 with TRBJ2-6; possible D gene TRBD2, 6 bases. The V and J ends lost 2 bases and 0 bases respectively, with 8 bases between them. The CDR3 consists of 16 residues. The germline gives CDR1 ENHRY, CDR2 SYGVKD.

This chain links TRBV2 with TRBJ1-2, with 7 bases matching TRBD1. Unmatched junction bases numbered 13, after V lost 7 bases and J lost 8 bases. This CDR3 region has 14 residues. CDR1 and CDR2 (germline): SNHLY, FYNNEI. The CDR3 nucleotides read TGTGCCAGCATGGGGACAGAAGCATTGGGCGGCTACACCTTC. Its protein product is CASMGTEALGGYTF.

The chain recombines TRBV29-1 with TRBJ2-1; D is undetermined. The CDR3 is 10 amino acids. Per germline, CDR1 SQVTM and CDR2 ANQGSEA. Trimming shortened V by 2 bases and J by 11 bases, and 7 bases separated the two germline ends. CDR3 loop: CSVESGKQFF. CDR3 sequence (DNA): TGCAGCGTTGAATCAGGCAAGCAGTTCTTC.

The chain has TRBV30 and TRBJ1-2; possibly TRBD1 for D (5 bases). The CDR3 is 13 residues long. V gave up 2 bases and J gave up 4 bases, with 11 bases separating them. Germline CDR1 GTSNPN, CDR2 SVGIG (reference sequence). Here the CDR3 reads CAWSPREAYGYTF. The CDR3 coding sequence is TGTGCCTGGAGTCCCAGGGAGGCCTATGGCTACACCTTC.

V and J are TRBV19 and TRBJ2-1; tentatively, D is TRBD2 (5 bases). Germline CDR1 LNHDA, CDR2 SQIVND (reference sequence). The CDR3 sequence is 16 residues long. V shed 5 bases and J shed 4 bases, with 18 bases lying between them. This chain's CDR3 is CASSPHARGFYNEQFF. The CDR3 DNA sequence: TGTGCCAGTAGTCCCCATGCCCGGGGATTTTACAATGAGCAGTTCTTC. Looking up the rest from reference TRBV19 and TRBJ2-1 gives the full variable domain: DGGITQSPKYLFRKEGQNVTLSCEQNLNHDAMYWYRQDPGQGLRLIYYSQIVNDFQKGDIAEGYSVSREKKESFPLTVTSAQKNPTAFYLCASSPHARGFYNEQFFGPGTRLTVL.

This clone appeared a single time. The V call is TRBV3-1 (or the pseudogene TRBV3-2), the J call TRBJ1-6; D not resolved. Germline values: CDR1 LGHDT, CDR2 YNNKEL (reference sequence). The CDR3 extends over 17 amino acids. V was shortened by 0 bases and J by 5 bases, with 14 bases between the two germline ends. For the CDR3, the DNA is TGTGCCAGCAGCCAAGAAACAGCGAAGGAGGATAATTCACCCCTCCACTTT. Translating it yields CASSQETAKEDNSPLHF.

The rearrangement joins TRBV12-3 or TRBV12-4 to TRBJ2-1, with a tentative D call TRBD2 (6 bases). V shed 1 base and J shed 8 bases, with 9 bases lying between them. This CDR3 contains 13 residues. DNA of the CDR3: TGTGCCAGCAGTTTAGGGGGGGTCGATGAGCAGTTCTTC. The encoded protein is CASSLGGVDEQFF.

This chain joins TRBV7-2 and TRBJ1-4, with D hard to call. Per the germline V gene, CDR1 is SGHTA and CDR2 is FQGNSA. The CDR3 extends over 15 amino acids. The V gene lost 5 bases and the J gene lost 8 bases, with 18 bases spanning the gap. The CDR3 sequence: CASSRYVMNGEKLFF. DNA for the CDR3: TGTGCCAGCAGCCGTTACGTCATGAATGGCGAAAAACTGTTTTTT.

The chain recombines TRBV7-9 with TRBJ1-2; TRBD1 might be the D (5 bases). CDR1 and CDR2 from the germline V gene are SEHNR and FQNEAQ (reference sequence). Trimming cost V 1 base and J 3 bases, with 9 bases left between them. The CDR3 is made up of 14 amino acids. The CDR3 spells CASSLGGVDYGYTF. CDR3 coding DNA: TGTGCCAGCAGCTTAGGGGGGGTTGACTATGGCTACACCTTC.

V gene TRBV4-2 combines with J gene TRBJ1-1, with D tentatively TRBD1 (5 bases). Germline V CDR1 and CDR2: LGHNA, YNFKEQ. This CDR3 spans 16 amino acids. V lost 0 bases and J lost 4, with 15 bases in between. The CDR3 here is CASSQDSGVLSTEAFF. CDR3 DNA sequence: TGTGCCAGCAGCCAAGACTCGGGGGTTTTATCCACTGAAGCTTTCTTT.

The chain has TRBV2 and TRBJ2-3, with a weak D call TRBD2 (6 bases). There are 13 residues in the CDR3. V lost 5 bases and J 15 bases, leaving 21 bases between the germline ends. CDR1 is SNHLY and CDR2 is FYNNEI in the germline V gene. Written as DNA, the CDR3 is TGTGCCAGCAGTTACACTATAAGCGCGGGGCGATATTTT. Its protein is CASSYTISAGRYF. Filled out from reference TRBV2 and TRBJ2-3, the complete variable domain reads EPEVTQTPSHQVTQMGQEVILRCVPISNHLYFYWYRQILGQKVEFLVSFYNNEISEKSEIFDDQFSVERPDGSNFTLKIRSTKLEDSAMYFCASSYTISAGRYFGPGTRLTVL.

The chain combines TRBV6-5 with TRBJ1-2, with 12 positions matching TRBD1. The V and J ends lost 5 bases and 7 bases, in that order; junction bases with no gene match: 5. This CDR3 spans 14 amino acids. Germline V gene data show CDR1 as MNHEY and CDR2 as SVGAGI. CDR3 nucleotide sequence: TGTGCCAGCAGTCCCGGGACAGGGGGCCGTGGCTACACCTTC. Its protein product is CASSPGTGGRGYTF.

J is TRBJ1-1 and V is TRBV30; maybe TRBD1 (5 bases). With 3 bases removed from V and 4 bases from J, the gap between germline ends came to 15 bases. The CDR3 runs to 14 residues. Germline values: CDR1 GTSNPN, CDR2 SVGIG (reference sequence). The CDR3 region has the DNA TGTGCCTGGAGGCCTAAGCAGGGTCCCACTGAAGCTTTCTTT. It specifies CAWRPKQGPTEAFF.